The 30 T cell receptor beta chains listed next were all sequenced from one sample in a study of blood T cell repertoires in COVID-19. Repertoires were generated with immunoSEQ multiplex PCR, while TCRdb's copy carries only in-frame clones and drops some. The table includes around 250,000 clones, 75% to 90% detected once. The sample was peripheral blood. Source of these receptors: a man aged 55 to 70 who had recovered from COVID-19.

This clone was observed a few times. This chain joins TRBV19 and TRBJ2-2; TRBD1 agrees at 8 bases. The germline gives CDR1 LNHDA, CDR2 SQIVND (reference sequence). Germline trimming cut 4 bases from V and 6 bases from J; bases unmatched to any gene: 4. The CDR3 has 14 residues. CDR3 nucleotides: TGTGCCAGTAGTAAAACAGGGGGTGCCGGGGAGCTGTTTTTT. This codes for CASSKTGGAGELFF.

The rearrangement uses TRBV10-2 and TRBJ1-2, with TRBD1 matching over 9 bases. The length of the CDR3 is 14 residues. V trimming: 6 bases; J trimming: 6 bases; junction bases outside the gene matches: 8. CDR1 WSHSY and CDR2 SAAADI come from the germline V gene. DNA for the CDR3: TGCGCCAGCAGGGAAGTAGGGACAGGGAATGGCTACACCTTC. This sequence encodes CASREVGTGNGYTF.

DNA for the CDR3: TGTGCCAGCAGGCTAACAGGGGGCCACACTGAAGCTTTCTTT. Its translation is CASRLTGGHTEAFF. This chain joins TRBV7-8 and TRBJ1-1, with 9 bases aligning to TRBD1. This CDR3 is 14 amino acids long. The junction had 5 bases not matched to a gene; V was cut back by 6 bases and J by 3 bases. Germline V gene data show CDR1 as SGHVS and CDR2 as FQNEAQ.

This clone showed up just once. The CDR3 here is CASSSAGTVIYNEQFF. Written as DNA, the CDR3 is TGTGCCAGCAGCAGCGCCGGGACAGTGATCTACAATGAGCAGTTCTTC. The gene calls are TRBV5-4 and TRBJ2-1; 7 bases match TRBD1. This CDR3 is 16 amino acids long. V gave up 4 bases and J gave up 3 bases; unmatched junction bases: 10. Germline loops: CDR1 SGHNT, CDR2 YYREEE (reference sequence).

This clone was seen once. The rearrangement links TRBV18 to TRBJ2-1; 11 bases fit TRBD1. Germline CDR1 and CDR2: KGHSH and LQKENI. The CDR3 totals 17 residues. V trimming: 5 bases; J trimming: 9 bases; junction bases outside the gene matches: 15. CDR3 nucleotide sequence: TGTGCCAGCTCAGCCTTGACCGGGACAGGGGGTATAGGTGAGCAGTTCTTC. Encoded protein: CASSALTGTGGIGEQFF.

Details on this clone: This sample includes further DNA sequences coding for the same CDR3. This chain uses TRBV5-1 with TRBJ2-2, with 8 nucleotides matching TRBD1. With 4 bases clipped from V and 6 bases from J, the junction kept 8 bases outside the gene matches. Germline values: CDR1 SGHRS, CDR2 YFSETQ. There are 15 residues in the CDR3. CDR3 coding DNA: TGCGCCAGCAGCCTTCGGGCAGGGGGCCCCGGGGAGCTGTTTTTT. Protein sequence: CASSLRAGGPGELFF. Based on the CDR3 plus reference TRBV5-1 and TRBJ2-2, the full variable domain is KAGVTQTPRYLIKTRGQQVTLSCSPISGHRSVSWYQQTPGQGLQFLFEYFSETQRNKGNFPGRFSGRQFSNSRSEMNVSTLELGDSALYLCASSLRAGGPGELFFGEGSRLTVL.

This clone was seen a handful of times. The chain recombines TRBV9 with TRBJ1-1; D is possibly TRBD1 (6 bases). V lost 4 bases and J lost 4, with 14 bases in between. CDR1 is SGDLS, CDR2 YYNGEE, per germline. This CDR3 has 14 residues. Here the CDR3 reads CASSPQGSGTEAFF. For the CDR3, the DNA is TGTGCCAGCAGCCCACAGGGTTCCGGCACTGAAGCTTTCTTT.

This clone appeared once. The chain employs TRBV2 and TRBJ1-1; D unresolved. Germline V gene lookup returns CDR1 SNHLY and CDR2 FYNNEI. The CDR3 has 12 residues. Trimming cost V 7 bases and J 0 bases, with 6 bases left between them. CDR3 sequence: CASTGVNTEAFF. The CDR3 DNA reads as TGTGCCAGCACGGGAGTGAACACTGAAGCTTTCTTT. The variable domain in full, with the rest retrieved from reference TRBV2 and TRBJ1-1, is EPEVTQTPSHQVTQMGQEVILRCVPISNHLYFYWYRQILGQKVEFLVSFYNNEISEKSEIFDDQFSVERPDGSNFTLKIRSTKLEDSAMYFCASTGVNTEAFFGQGTRLTVV.

V is TRBV7-2 and J is TRBJ2-7; 8 positions agree with TRBD1. In germline, CDR1 is SGHTA, CDR2 FQGNSA. The CDR3 runs to 13 residues. The J segment lost 7 bases and the V segment lost 4 bases, leaving 6 bases of the junction unmatched. CDR3: CASSSTGAGEQYF. In DNA, the CDR3 is TGTGCCAGCAGCTCGACAGGGGCGGGGGAGCAGTACTTC. The variable domain in full, with the rest retrieved from reference TRBV7-2 and TRBJ2-7, is GAGVSQSPSNKVTEKGKDVELRCDPISGHTALYWYRQSLGQGLEFLIYFQGNSAPDKSGLPSDRFSAERTGGSVSTLTIQRTQQEDSAVYLCASSSTGAGEQYFGPGTRLTVT.

This clone was seen only a few times. The chain employs TRBV27 and TRBJ2-1; TRBD2 agrees at 11 bases. CDR3 length: 17 amino acids. Per germline, CDR1 MNHEY and CDR2 SMNVEV (reference sequence). The V segment lost 1 base and the J segment 3 bases; nucleotides outside the gene matches: 5. The CDR3 sequence is CASSLYGSGRVYNEQFF. CDR3 nucleotides: TGTGCCAGCAGTTTATATGGTAGCGGGAGGGTCTACAATGAGCAGTTCTTC.

The V gene is TRBV7-9, the J gene TRBJ1-4; D remains ambiguous. The V gene's germline CDR1 is SEHNR and CDR2 FQNEAQ (reference sequence). Trimming took off 2 bases at V and 5 bases at J, with 9 bases between the two ends. The CDR3 has 14 amino acids. CDR3 region: CASSLRQENEKLFF. For the CDR3, the DNA is TGTGCCAGCAGCTTACGACAAGAGAATGAAAAACTGTTTTTT.

The genes are TRBV6-1 and TRBJ2-7; D not certain. Germline CDR1 is MNHNS and CDR2 is SASEGT. V lost 2 bases to trimming and J lost 3 bases, with 2 bases between them. This CDR3 spans 11 amino acids. The CDR3 loop reads CASSELYEQYF. CDR3 coding DNA: TGTGCCAGCAGTGAACTCTACGAGCAGTACTTC.

The V call is TRBV5-4, the J call TRBJ1-3; D not resolved. CDR3 length: 15 amino acids. Germline CDR1 reads SGHNT; CDR2 reads YYREEE (reference sequence). V lost 0 bases, J lost 0 bases, and 7 bases lay in between. This CDR3 is CASSLVPFSGNTIYF. In DNA form, the CDR3 reads TGTGCCAGCAGCTTGGTTCCGTTCTCTGGAAACACCATATATTTT.

The chain links TRBV19 to TRBJ1-5; tentative D call: TRBD1 (5 bases). V was pared by 0 bases and J by 3 bases, with 6 bases between. The CDR3 has 14 residues. Looked up from germline, CDR1 is LNHDA and CDR2 is SQIVND (reference sequence). CDR3 loop: CASSIETANQPQHF. The CDR3, as DNA: TGTGCCAGTAGTATAGAGACAGCCAATCAGCCCCAGCATTTT.

The chain employs TRBV5-4 and TRBJ2-3, with D possibly TRBD1 on 6 matching bases. Germline V gives CDR1 SGHNT, CDR2 YYREEE (reference sequence). CDR3 length equals 17 residues. V was shortened by 0 bases and J by 4 bases, with 18 bases between the two germline ends. The DNA for the CDR3 is TGTGCCAGCAGCTTGGTCTCTAGCAGGGGCCTCCCAGATACGCAGTATTTT. Encoded protein: CASSLVSSRGLPDTQYF.

This sequence joins TRBV19 and TRBJ2-2; TRBD2 matches at 9 bases. V lost 6 bases to trimming and J lost 0 bases; unmatched junction nucleotides: 8. Germline V gene sequence: CDR1 LNHDA, CDR2 SQIVND (reference sequence). This CDR3 is 17 amino acids long. The CDR3 here is CASSVSAGGSNTGELFF. The CDR3 DNA is TGTGCCAGTAGCGTTTCAGCGGGGGGCTCGAACACCGGGGAGCTGTTTTTT.

The chain uses TRBV29-1 and TRBJ2-2; D perhaps matches TRBD2 (6 bases). Trimming cost V 6 bases and J 5 bases, with 16 bases left between them. CDR3 length: 14 residues. Germline V gene lookup returns CDR1 SQVTM and CDR2 ANQGSEA. CDR3 DNA sequence: TGCAGCGTCAACCCGGGACTGTTAACCGGGGAGCTGTTTTTT. As protein: CSVNPGLLTGELFF.

CDR3: CASSIGALATDTQYF. DNA for the CDR3: TGTGCCAGTAGTATAGGGGCCCTTGCTACAGATACGCAGTATTTT. The chain links TRBV19 to TRBJ2-3; D is ambiguous. The germline V and J ends were trimmed by 1 base and 3 bases, with 11 bases remaining between them. The CDR3 has 15 amino acids. Germline V gene lookup returns CDR1 LNHDA and CDR2 SQIVND (reference sequence).

This clone was detected only once. The chain is built from TRBV19 and TRBJ1-2; no definite D call. Trimming left V 5 bases short and J 4 bases short, with 8 bases between. Germline V gives CDR1 LNHDA, CDR2 SQIVND (reference sequence). The CDR3 loop spans 12 amino acids. Written as DNA, the CDR3 is TGTGCCAGTAGTGTCGAGGGCTATGGCTACACCTTC. It is translated as CASSVEGYGYTF.

In its sample, this clone was seen a few times. The genes are TRBV7-2 and TRBJ2-7; possible D gene TRBD1, 6 bases. The CDR3 extends over 16 amino acids. Germline CDR1 is SGHTA and CDR2 is FQGNSA. The germline V and J ends were trimmed by 6 bases and 0 bases, with 18 bases remaining between them. CDR3 DNA: TGTGCCAGCAGACCGGACAGCACAATACCCTCCTACGAGCAGTACTTC. Encoded protein: CASRPDSTIPSYEQYF.

The genes are TRBV12-5 and TRBJ2-3; D is possibly TRBD2 (6 bases). CDR1 is LGHNT, CDR2 FRNRAP, per germline. V was shortened by 4 bases and J by 0 bases, with 11 bases between the two germline ends. This CDR3 comprises 15 residues. Written as DNA, the CDR3 is TGTGCTAGTGGTTACGGGACTTTGAGCACAGATACGCAGTATTTT. This sequence encodes CASGYGTLSTDTQYF.

The rearrangement uses TRBV7-2 and TRBJ2-1; D remains unclear. In germline, CDR1 is SGHTA, CDR2 FQGNSA. Trimming removed 1 base from V and 0 bases from J, with 7 bases in between. The CDR3 totals 15 residues. CDR3 DNA: TGTGCCAGCAGCTTAGGTACGGGCTCCTACAATGAGCAGTTCTTC. This gives the protein CASSLGTGSYNEQFF.

V is TRBV5-8 and J is TRBJ2-1; 12 positions agree with TRBD1. This CDR3 has 16 residues. Per germline, CDR1 SGHTS and CDR2 YDEGEE. V gave up 5 bases and J gave up 6 bases; unmatched junction bases: 9. CDR3: CASSAGTGGIPNEQFF. In DNA, the CDR3 is TGTGCCAGCAGTGCCGGGACAGGGGGCATCCCCAATGAGCAGTTCTTC.

Note on this clone: Other DNA sequences in this sample translate to the same CDR3. The gene calls are TRBV15 and TRBJ2-1; the D gene is possibly TRBD1 (5 bases). Germline assignment: CDR1 LNHNV and CDR2 YYDKDF (reference sequence). There are 13 residues in the CDR3. Trimming took off 2 bases at V and 9 bases at J, with 11 bases between the two ends. The CDR3 spells CATSRQGASEQFF. The CDR3 region has the DNA TGTGCCACCAGCAGACAGGGTGCGTCTGAGCAGTTCTTC.

The chain recombines TRBV7-6 with TRBJ1-1, with D maybe TRBD1 (5 bases). V lost 5 bases and J 4 bases, leaving 17 bases between the germline ends. The germline CDR1 and CDR2 sequences are SGHVS and FNYEAQ. The CDR3 runs to 15 residues. The CDR3 sequence is CASSPEGFGATEAFF. Here the CDR3 DNA reads TGTGCCAGCAGCCCGGAGGGGTTCGGGGCCACTGAAGCTTTCTTT.

This sequence joins TRBV29-1 and TRBJ2-5; 8 nucleotides match TRBD2. Germline loops: CDR1 SQVTM, CDR2 ANQGSEA. V gave up 3 bases and J gave up 5 bases; unmatched junction bases: 5. This CDR3 is 13 amino acids long. CDR3 amino acids: CSVDPTGGETQYF. CDR3 nucleotide sequence: TGCAGCGTTGATCCGACGGGGGGGGAGACCCAGTACTTC.

This clone was seen a handful of times. Here the CDR3 reads CASSFRGGETQYF. The CDR3 nucleotides are TGTGCCAGCAGTTTCAGGGGTGGAGAGACCCAGTACTTC. V and J are TRBV5-4 and TRBJ2-5; a possible D gene is TRBD1 (6 bases). CDR3 length equals 13 residues. V was cut by 5 bases and J by 4 bases, with 12 bases left in between. The V gene's germline CDR1 is SGHNT and CDR2 YYREEE (reference sequence).

The V and J genes are TRBV18 and TRBJ2-1, with 9 positions matching TRBD2. The CDR3 is 15 residues long. CDR1 and CDR2 from the germline V gene are KGHSH and LQKENI. Unmatched junction bases numbered 6, after V lost 0 bases and J lost 9 bases. CDR3 nucleotides: TGTGCCAGCTCACCACCGGCGGGGGGGCCGGGTGAGCAGTTCTTC. It specifies CASSPPAGGPGEQFF.

The chain uses TRBV5-5 and TRBJ2-2; TRBD1 is a possible D gene (6 bases). Trimming took 4 bases from V and 1 from J, leaving 11 bases between them. CDR3 size: 15 residues. CDR1 and CDR2 from the germline V gene are SGHKS and YYEKEE (reference sequence). DNA of the CDR3: TGTGCCAGCAGCCCGGGACACCTGAACACCGGGGAGCTGTTTTTT. Translated: CASSPGHLNTGELFF.

This chain uses TRBV19 with TRBJ2-1; 12 nucleotides agree with TRBD2. CDR3 length: 18 amino acids. Looked up from germline, CDR1 is LNHDA and CDR2 is SQIVND (reference sequence). V was pared by 6 bases and J by 3 bases, with 12 bases of the junction left unmatched. CDR3 DNA sequence: TGTGCCAGTAGACAGAGACTAGCGGGAGTCATCTTCTACAATGAGCAGTTCTTC. It yields the protein CASRQRLAGVIFYNEQFF.